The clone carrying this T cell receptor beta chain was counted between two and nine times. This record belongs to a study of blood T cell repertoires in COVID-19. Study context: Acute-phase and convalescent COVID-19 samples originated in the United States, Italy and Spain. From T cells, B-cell-depleted T cells, or PBMCs came the material, which was cDNA or gDNA.

The CDR3 runs 16 residues. CDR1 and CDR2 from the germline V gene are MGHRA and YSYEKL. The germline V and J ends were trimmed by 3 bases and 3 bases, with 18 bases remaining between them. Original processing notes: The authors estimated nucleated cell counts from reference gene primer amplification. Assay: immunoSEQ multiplex PCR; the TCRdb copy retains only in-frame clones and omits some. D and trimming come from the DNA, and the V and J calls and clone size come from that table. Of about 110,000 clones detected, about four fifths appear once; the ten largest clones hold approximately 4.1%. J is TRBJ2-7 and V is TRBV4-1; possibly TRBD1 for D (6 bases). The sequence was obtained from an older woman with acute or convalescent COVID-19. The sample was peripheral blood. CDR3 sequence reads: CASSQGDSGDLYEQYF. In DNA form, the CDR3 reads TGCGCCAGCAGCCAGGGAGATTCAGGGGACCTCTACGAGCAGTACTTC.